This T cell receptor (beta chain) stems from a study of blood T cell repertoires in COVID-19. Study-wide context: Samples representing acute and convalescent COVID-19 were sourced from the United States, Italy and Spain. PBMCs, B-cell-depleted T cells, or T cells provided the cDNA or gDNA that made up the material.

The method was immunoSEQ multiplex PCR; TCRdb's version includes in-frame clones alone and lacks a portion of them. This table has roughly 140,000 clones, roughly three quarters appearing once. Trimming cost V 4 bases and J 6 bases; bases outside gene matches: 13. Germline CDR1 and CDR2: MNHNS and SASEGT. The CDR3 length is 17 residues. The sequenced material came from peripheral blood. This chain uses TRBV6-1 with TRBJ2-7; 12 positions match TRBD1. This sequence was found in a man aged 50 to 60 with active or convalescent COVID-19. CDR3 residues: CASSGHAEGTGGREQYF. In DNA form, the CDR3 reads TGTGCCAGCAGTGGACACGCAGAAGGGACAGGGGGCCGCGAGCAGTACTTC.